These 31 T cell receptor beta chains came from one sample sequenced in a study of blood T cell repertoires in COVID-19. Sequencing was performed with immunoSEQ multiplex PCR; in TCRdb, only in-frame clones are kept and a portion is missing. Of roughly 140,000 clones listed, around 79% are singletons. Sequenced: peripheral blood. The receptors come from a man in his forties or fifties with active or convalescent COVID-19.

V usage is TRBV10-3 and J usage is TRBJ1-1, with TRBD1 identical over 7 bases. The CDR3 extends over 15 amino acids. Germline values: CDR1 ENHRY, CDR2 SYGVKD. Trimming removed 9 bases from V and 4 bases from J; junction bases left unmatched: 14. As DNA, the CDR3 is TGTGCCATTCGCAATAGTCAGGGGGAGGTCACTGAAGCTTTCTTT. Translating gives CAIRNSQGEVTEAFF.

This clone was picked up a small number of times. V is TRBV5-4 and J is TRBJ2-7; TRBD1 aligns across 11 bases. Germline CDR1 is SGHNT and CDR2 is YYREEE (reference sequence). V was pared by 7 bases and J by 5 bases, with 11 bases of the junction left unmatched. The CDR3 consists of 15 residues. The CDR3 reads CASSHPGTGGHEQYF. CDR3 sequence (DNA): TGTGCCAGCTCACATCCGGGGACAGGGGGACACGAGCAGTACTTC.

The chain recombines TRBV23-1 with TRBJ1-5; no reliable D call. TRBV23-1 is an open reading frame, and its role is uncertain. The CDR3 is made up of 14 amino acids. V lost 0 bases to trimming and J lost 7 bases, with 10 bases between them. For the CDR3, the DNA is TGCGCCAGCAGTCAATCGAGGGAGAGGCAGCCCCAGCATTTT. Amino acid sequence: CASSQSRERQPQHF.

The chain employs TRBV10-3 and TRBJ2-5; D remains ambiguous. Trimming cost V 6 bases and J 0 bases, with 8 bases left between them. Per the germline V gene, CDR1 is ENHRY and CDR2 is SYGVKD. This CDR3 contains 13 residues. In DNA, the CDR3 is TGTGCCATCAGGTTTAGTGACCAAGAGACCCAGTACTTC. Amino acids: CAIRFSDQETQYF.

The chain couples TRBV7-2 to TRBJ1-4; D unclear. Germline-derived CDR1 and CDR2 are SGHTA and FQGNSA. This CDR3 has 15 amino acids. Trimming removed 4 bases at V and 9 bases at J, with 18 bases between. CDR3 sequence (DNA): TGTGCCAGCAGCTCCCGCGTCGCGGGAGGTAAAAAACTGTTTTTT. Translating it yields CASSSRVAGGKKLFF.

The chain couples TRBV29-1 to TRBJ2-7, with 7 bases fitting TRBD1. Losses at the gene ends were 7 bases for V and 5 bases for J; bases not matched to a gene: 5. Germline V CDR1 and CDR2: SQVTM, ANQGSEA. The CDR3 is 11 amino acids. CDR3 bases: TGCAGCGGGGGACAGATCGACGAGCAGTACTTC. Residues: CSGGQIDEQYF.

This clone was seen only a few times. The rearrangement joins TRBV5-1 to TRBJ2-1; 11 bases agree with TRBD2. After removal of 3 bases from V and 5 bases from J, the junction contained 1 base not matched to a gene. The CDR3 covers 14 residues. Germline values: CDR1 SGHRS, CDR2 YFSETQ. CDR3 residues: CASSWTSGHNEQFF. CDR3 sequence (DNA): TGCGCCAGCAGCTGGACTAGCGGGCACAATGAGCAGTTCTTC.

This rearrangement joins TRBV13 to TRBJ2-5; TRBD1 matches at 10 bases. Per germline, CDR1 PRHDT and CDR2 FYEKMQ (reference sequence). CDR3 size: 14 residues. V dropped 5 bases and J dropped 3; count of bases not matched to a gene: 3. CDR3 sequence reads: CASSRGTGEETQYF. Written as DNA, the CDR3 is TGTGCCAGCAGCCGCGGGACAGGGGAAGAGACCCAGTACTTC.

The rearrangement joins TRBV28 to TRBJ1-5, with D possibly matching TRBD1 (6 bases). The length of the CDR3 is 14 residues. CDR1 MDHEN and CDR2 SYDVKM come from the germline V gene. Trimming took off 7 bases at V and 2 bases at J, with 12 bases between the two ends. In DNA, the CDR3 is TGTGCCAGCACGGGGGGGCCGCGCAATCAGCCCCAGCATTTT. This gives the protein CASTGGPRNQPQHF.

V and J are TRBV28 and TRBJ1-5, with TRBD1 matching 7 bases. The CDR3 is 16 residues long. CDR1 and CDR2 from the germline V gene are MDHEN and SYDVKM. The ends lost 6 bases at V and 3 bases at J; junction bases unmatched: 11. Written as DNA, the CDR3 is TGTGCCAGCAGCCCGCCCGACAGGGTAAACAATCAGCCCCAGCATTTT. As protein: CASSPPDRVNNQPQHF.

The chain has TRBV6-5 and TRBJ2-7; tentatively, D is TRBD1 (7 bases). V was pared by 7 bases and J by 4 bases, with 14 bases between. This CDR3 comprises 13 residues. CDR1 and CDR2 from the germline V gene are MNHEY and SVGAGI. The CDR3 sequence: CASKSTGRYEQYF. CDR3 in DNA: TGTGCCAGCAAATCGACAGGGAGGTACGAGCAGTACTTC.

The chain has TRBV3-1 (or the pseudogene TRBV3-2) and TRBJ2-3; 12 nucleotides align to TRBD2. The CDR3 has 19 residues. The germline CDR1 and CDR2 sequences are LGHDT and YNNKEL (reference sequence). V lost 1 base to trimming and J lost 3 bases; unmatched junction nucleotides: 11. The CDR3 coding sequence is TGTGCCAGCAGCCAAGTCATCGAGACTAGCGGGAGACTGACAGATACGCAGTATTTT. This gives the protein CASSQVIETSGRLTDTQYF.

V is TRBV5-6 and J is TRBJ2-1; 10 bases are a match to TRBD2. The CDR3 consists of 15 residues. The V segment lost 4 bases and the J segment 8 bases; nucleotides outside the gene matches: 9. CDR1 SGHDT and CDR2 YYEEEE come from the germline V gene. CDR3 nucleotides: TGTGCCAGCAGCGTCGCCGGGACTAGCGTCTATGAGCAGTTCTTC. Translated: CASSVAGTSVYEQFF.

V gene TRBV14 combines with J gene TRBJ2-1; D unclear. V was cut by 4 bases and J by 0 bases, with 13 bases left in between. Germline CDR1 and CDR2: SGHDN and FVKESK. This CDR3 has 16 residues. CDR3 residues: CASSPLVESSYNEQFF. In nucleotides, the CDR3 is TGTGCCAGCAGCCCCCTAGTAGAGAGCTCCTACAATGAGCAGTTCTTC.

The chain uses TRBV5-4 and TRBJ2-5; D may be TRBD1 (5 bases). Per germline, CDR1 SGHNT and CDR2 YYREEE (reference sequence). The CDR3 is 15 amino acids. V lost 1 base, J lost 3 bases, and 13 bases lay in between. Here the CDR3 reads CASSLIGEGKETQYF. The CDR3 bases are TGTGCCAGCAGCTTGATAGGGGAAGGAAAAGAGACCCAGTACTTC.

The CDR3 DNA reads TGTGCTAGTGGTTTGACTGGGCCAGGATATACTGGAAACACCATATATTTT. Its translation: CASGLTGPGYTGNTIYF. The genes are TRBV12-5 and TRBJ1-3; D uncertain. Germline CDR1 reads LGHNT; CDR2 reads FRNRAP. The CDR3 is made up of 17 amino acids. The V and J ends lost 2 bases and 2 bases respectively, with 16 bases between them.

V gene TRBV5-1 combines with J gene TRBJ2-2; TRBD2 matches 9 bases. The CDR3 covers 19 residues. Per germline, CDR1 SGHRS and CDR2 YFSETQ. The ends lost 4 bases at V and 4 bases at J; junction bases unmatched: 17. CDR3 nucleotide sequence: TGCGCCAGCAGCCTCAGGGGAGTCACAGCGGGAGGCCTCACCGGGGAGCTGTTTTTT. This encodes CASSLRGVTAGGLTGELFF.

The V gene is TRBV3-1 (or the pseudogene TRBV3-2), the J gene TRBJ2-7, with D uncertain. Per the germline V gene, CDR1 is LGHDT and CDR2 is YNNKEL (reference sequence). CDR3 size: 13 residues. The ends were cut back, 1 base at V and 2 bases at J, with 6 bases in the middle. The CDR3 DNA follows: TGTGCCAGCAGCCAAGGGGCAGCCTACGAGCAGTACTTC. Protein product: CASSQGAAYEQYF.

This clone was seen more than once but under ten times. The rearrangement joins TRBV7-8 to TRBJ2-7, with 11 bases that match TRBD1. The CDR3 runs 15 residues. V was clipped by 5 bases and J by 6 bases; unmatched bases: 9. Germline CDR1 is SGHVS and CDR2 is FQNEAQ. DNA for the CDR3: TGTGCCAGCAGCCCCTGGACAGGGGGCAATTTCGAGCAGTACTTC. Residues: CASSPWTGGNFEQYF.

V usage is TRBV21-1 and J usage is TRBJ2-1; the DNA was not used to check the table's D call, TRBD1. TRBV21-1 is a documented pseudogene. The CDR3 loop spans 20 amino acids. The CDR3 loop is CASSTSGTEAEKSSYNEQFF. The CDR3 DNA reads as TGTGCCAGCAGCACCTCCGGGACAGAGGCGGAGAAGAGCTCCTACAATGAGCAGTTCTTC.

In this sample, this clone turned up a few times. CDR3 protein: CASSPRHGNTEAFF. The CDR3 DNA reads as TGCGCCAGCAGCCCGAGACATGGAAACACTGAAGCTTTCTTT. This chain links TRBV4-1 with TRBJ1-1, with unresolved D. This CDR3 region has 14 residues. The germline gives CDR1 MGHRA, CDR2 YSYEKL. The V gene lost 4 bases and the J gene lost 2 bases, with 11 bases spanning the gap.

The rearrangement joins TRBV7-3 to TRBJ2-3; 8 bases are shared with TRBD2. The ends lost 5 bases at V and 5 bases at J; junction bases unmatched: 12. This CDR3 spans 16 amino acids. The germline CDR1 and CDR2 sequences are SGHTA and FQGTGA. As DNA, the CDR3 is TGTGCCAGCAGCCCACATTCGAGCGGGAGTGTAGATACGCAGTATTTT. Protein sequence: CASSPHSSGSVDTQYF.

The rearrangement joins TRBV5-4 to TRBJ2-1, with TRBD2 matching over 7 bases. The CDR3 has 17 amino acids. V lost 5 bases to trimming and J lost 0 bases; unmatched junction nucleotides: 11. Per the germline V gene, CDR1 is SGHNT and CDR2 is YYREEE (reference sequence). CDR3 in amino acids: CASRPPGGASSYNEQFF. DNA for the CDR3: TGTGCCAGCAGACCCCCGGGAGGCGCGAGCTCCTACAATGAGCAGTTCTTC. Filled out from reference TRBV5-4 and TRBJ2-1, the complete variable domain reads ETGVTQSPTHLIKTRGQQVTLRCSSQSGHNTVSWYQQALGQGPQFIFQYYREEENGRGNFPPRFSGLQFPNYSSELNVNALELDDSALYLCASRPPGGASSYNEQFFGPGTRLTVL.

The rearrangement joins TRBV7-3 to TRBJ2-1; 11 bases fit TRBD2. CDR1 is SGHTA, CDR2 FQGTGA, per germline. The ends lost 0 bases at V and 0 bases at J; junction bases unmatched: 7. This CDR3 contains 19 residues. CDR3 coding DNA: TGTGCCAGCAGCTTAACGAGGACTAGCGGGCCAAGCTCCTACAATGAGCAGTTCTTC. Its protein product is CASSLTRTSGPSSYNEQFF.

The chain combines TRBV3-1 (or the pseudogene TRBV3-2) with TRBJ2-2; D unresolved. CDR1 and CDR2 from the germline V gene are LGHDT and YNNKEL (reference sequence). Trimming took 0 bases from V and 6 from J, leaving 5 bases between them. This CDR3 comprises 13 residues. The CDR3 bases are TGTGCCAGCAGCCAAGATCGCGCCGGGGAGCTGTTTTTT. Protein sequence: CASSQDRAGELFF.

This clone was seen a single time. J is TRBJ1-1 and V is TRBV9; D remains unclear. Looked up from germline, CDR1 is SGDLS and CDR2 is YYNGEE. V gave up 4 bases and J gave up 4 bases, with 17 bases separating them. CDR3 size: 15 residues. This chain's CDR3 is CASSPVGSGITEAFF. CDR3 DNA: TGTGCCAGCAGCCCCGTTGGGTCCGGGATCACTGAAGCTTTCTTT.

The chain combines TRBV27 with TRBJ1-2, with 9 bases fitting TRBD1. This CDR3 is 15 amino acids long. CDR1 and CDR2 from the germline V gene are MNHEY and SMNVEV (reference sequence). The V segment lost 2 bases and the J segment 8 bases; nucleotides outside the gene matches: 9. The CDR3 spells CASSLKGDRVVGYTF. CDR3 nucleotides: TGTGCCAGCAGTTTAAAGGGGGACAGGGTCGTCGGCTACACCTTC.

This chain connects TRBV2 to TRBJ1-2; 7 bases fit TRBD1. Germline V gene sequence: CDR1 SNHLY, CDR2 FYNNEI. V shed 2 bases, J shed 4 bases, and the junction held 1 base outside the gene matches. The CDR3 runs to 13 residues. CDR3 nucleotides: TGTGCCAGCAGTGAAAGACAGGGCTATGGCTACACCTTC. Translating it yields CASSERQGYGYTF.

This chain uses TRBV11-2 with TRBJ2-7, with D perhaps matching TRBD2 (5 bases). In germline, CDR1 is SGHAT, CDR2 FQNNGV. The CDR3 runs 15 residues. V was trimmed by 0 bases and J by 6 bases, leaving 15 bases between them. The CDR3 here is CASSLDARAFSEQYF. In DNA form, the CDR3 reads TGTGCCAGCAGCTTAGACGCGCGGGCGTTTAGCGAGCAGTACTTC.

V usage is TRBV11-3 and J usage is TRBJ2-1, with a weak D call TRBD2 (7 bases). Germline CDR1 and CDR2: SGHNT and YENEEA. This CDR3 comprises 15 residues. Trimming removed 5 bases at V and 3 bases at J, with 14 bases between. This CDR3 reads CASSGRGGSYNEQFF. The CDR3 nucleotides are TGTGCCAGCAGCGGCAGGGGAGGGAGCTACAATGAGCAGTTCTTC.

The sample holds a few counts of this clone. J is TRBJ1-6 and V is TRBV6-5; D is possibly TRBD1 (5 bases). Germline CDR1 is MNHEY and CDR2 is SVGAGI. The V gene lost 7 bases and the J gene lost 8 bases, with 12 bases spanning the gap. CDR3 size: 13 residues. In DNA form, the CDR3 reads TGTGCCAGCACGACAAGGGGCGATTCACCCCTCCACTTT. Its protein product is CASTTRGDSPLHF.